The T cell receptor beta chain under discussion was sequenced for a study of early T cells in non-severe SARS-CoV-2 infection. Study context: Sequenced bulk RNA came from whole blood that was unsorted, and chains were unpaired.

TCRdb reanalysed the 5' RACE reads using MiXCR and keeps one entry per CDR3 protein. The repertoire holds tens of thousands of distinct CDR3 sequences, with around 5% as singletons. This clonotype was recorded at least ten times. Antigen unknown. Germline loops: CDR1 SQVTM, CDR2 ANQGSEA. The CDR3 has 12 residues. With 4 bases removed from V and 5 bases from J, the gap between germline ends came to 8 bases. Overall study results and limits: CD4 and private specificities were missed by VDJdb matching, which favored anti-spike CD8 responses.

Sample: whole blood. This receptor was taken from an adult who was a healthcare worker with PCR-confirmed SARS-CoV-2 infection or an uninfected control (not recorded which). The V and J genes are TRBV29-1 and TRBJ2-2; the D gene is possibly TRBD1 (6 bases). The CDR3 is CSVVDRTGELFF. CDR3 DNA: TGCAGCGTTGTGGACAGAACCGGGGAGCTGTTTTTT.